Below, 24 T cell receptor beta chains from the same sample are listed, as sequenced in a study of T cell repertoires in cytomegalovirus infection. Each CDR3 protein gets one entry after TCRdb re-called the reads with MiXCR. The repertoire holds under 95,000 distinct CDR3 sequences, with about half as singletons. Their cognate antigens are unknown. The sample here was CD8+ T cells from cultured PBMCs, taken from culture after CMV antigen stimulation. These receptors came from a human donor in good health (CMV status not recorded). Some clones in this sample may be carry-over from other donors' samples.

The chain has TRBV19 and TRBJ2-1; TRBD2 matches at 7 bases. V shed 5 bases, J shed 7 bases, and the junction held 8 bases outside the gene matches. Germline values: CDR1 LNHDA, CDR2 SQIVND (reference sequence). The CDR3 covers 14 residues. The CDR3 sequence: CASSFPDGGNEQFF. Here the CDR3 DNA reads TGTGCCAGTAGTTTCCCGGACGGGGGGAATGAGCAGTTCTTC.

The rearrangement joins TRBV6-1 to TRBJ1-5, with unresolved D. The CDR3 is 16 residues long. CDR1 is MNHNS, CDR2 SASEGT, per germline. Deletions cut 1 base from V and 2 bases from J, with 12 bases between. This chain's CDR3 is CASSEGGTWGNQPQHF. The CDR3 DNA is TGTGCCAGCAGTGAAGGTGGCACCTGGGGCAATCAGCCCCAGCATTTT.

CDR3 amino acids: CASSPQGRPLHF. CDR3 sequence (DNA): TGTGCCAGCAGTCCCCAAGGGCGACCCCTCCACTTT. V is TRBV27 and J is TRBJ1-6; no clear D gene. The CDR3 runs 12 residues. Trimming removed 5 bases from V and 12 bases from J, with 11 bases in between. Per germline, CDR1 MNHEY and CDR2 SMNVEV (reference sequence).

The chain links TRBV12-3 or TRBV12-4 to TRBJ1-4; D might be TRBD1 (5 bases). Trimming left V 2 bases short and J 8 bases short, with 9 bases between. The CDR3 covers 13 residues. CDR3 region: CASSLSWGEKLFF. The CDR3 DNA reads TGTGCCAGCAGTTTAAGTTGGGGGGAAAAACTGTTTTTT.

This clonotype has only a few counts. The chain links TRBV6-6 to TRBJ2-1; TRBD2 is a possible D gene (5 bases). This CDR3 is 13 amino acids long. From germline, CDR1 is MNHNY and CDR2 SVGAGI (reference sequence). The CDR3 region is CVGAVETSGEQFF. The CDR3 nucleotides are TGTGTGGGAGCGGTTGAAACATCTGGTGAGCAGTTCTTC.

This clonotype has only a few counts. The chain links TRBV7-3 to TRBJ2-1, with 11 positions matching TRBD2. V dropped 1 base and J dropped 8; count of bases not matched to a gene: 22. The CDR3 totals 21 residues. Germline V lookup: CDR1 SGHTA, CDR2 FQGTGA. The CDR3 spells CASSLKYKRAGRTSGRDEQFF. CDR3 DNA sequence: TGTGCCAGCAGCTTAAAGTATAAACGGGCCGGGAGAACTAGCGGGAGAGATGAGCAGTTCTTC.

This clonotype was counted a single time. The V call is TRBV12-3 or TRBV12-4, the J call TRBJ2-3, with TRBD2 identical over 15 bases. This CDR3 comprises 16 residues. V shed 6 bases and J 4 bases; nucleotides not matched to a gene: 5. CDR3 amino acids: CASRGLAGGFADTQYF. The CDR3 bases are TGTGCCAGCAGGGGACTAGCGGGAGGTTTCGCAGATACGCAGTATTTT.

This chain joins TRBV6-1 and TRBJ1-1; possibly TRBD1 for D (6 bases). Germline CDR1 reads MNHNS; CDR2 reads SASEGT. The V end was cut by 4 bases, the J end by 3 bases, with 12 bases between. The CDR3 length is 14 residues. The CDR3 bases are TGTGCCAGCAGTGGGACAGCAATTCACACTGAAGCTTTCTTT. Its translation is CASSGTAIHTEAFF.

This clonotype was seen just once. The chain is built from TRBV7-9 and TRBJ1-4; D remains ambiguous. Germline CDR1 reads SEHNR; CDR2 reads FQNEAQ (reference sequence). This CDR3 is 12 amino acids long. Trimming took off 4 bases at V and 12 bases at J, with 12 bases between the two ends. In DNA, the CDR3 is TGTGCCAGCAGCTCACTTCAGGTAGAACTGTTTTTT. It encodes CASSSLQVELFF.

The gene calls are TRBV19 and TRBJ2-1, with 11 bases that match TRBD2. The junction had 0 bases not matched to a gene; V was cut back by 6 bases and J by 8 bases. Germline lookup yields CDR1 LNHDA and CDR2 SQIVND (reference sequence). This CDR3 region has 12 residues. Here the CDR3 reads CASRLAGDEQFF. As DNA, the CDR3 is TGTGCCAGTAGACTAGCGGGAGATGAGCAGTTCTTC.

This CDR3 reads CASSVAKGEAFF. The CDR3, as DNA: TGTGCCAGCAGCGTAGCGAAAGGGGAAGCTTTCTTT. V gene TRBV9 combines with J gene TRBJ1-1; D gene uncertain. This CDR3 has 12 residues. CDR1 and CDR2 from the germline V gene are SGDLS and YYNGEE. Deletions cut 0 bases from V and 8 bases from J, with 8 bases between.

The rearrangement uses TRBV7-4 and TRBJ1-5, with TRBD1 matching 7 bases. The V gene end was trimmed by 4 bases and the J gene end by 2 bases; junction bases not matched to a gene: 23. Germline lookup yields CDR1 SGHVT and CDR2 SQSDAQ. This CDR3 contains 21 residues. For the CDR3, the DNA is TGTGCCAGCAGCTCGCTCCCGGGATTAGGGAGGGGGCCGACGGGCAATCAGCCCCAGCATTTT. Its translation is CASSSLPGLGRGPTGNQPQHF.

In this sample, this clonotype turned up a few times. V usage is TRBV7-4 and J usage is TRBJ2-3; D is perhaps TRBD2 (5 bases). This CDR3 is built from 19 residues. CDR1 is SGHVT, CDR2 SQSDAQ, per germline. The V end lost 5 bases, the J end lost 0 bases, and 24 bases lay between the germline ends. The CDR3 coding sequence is TGTGCCAGCAGCCCCTTACTAGTTGGGAACCTCTCCAGCACAGATACGCAGTATTTT. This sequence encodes CASSPLLVGNLSSTDTQYF.

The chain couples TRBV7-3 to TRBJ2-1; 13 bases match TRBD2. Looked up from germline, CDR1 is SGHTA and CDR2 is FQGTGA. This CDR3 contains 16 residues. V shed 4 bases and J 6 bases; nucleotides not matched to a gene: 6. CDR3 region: CASSSLTSGRGNEQFF. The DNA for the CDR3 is TGTGCCAGCAGCTCCCTAACTAGCGGGAGGGGCAATGAGCAGTTCTTC.

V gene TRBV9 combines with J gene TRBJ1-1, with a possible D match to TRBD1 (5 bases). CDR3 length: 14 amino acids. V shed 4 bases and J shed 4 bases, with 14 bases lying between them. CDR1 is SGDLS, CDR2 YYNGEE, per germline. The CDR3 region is CASSPHGGATEAFF. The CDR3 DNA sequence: TGTGCCAGCAGCCCTCACGGCGGGGCCACTGAAGCTTTCTTT. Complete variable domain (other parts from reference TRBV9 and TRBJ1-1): DSGVTQTPKHLITATGQRVTLRCSPRSGDLSVYWYQQSLDQGLQFLIQYYNGEERAKGNILERFSAQQFPDLHSELNLSSLELGDSALYFCASSPHGGATEAFFGQGTRLTVV.

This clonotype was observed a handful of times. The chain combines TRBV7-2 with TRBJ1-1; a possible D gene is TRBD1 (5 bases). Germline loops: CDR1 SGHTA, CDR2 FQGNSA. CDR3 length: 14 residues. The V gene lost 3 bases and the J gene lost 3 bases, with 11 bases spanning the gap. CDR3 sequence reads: CASSFGTEYTEAFF. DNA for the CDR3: TGTGCCAGCAGCTTCGGGACGGAATACACTGAAGCTTTCTTT.

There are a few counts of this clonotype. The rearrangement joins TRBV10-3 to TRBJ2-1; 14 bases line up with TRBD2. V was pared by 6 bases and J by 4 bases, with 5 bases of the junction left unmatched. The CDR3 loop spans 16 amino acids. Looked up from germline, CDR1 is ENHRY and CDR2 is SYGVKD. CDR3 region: CAIRRTSGRPYNEQFF. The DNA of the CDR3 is TGTGCCATCAGAAGGACTAGCGGGAGGCCTTACAATGAGCAGTTCTTC.

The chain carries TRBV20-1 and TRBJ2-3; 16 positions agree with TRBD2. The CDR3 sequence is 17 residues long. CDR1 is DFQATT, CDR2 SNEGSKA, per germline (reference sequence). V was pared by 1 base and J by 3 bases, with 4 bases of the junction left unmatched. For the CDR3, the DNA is TGCAGTGCTAGAGGGGGACTAGCGGGGGGGCGTACAGATACGCAGTATTTT. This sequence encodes CSARGGLAGGRTDTQYF.

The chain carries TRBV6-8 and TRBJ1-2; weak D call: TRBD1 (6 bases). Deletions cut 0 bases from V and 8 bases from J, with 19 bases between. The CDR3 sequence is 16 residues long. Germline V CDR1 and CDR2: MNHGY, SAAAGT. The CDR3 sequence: CASSYSGETGLEGYTF. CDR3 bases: TGTGCCAGCAGTTACTCAGGAGAAACAGGGTTGGAAGGCTACACCTTC.

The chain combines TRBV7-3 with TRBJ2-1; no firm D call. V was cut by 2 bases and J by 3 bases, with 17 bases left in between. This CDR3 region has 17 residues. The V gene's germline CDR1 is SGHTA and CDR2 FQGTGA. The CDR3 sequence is CASSLHKSGRGYNEQFF. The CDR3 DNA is TGTGCCAGCAGCTTACATAAGTCAGGACGAGGCTACAATGAGCAGTTCTTC.

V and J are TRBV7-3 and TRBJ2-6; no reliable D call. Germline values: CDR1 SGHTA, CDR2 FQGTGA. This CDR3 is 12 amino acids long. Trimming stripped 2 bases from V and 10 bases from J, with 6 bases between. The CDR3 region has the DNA TGTGCCAGCAGCTTAGCCGTTAACGTCCTGACTTTC. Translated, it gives CASSLAVNVLTF.

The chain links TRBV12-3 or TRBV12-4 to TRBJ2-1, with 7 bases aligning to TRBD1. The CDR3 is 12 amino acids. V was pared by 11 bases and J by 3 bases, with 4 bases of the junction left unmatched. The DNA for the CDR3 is TGTGCCGGGGGACAGAACTACAATGAGCAGTTCTTC. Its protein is CAGGQNYNEQFF.

The DNA for the CDR3 is TGTGCCAGCAGTGGGGCCGGACTAGCGGCCTACGAGCAGTACTTC. This gives the protein CASSGAGLAAYEQYF. The rearrangement links TRBV6-6 to TRBJ2-7, with 10 bases identical to TRBD2. J was trimmed by 2 bases and V by 5 bases; bases with no gene match: 6. CDR3 size: 15 residues. Germline lookup yields CDR1 MNHNY and CDR2 SVGAGI (reference sequence).

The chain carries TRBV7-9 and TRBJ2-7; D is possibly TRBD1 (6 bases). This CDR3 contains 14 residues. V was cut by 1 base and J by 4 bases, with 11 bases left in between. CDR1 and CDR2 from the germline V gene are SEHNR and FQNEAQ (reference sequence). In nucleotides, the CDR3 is TGTGCCAGCAGCTTAGATGAGAGGGGGTACGAGCAGTACTTC. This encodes CASSLDERGYEQYF.